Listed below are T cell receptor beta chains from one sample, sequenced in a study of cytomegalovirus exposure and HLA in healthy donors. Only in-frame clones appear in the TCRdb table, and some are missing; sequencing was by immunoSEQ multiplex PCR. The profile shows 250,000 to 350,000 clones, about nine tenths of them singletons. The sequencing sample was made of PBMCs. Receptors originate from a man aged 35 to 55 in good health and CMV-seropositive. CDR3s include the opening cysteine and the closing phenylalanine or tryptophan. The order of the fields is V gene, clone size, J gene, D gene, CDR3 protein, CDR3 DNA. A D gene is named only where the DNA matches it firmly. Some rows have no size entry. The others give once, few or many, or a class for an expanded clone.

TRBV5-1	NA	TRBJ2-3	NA	CASSLQGRGATQYF	TGCGCCAGCAGCTTACAGGGGCGGGGGGCTACGCAGTATTTT
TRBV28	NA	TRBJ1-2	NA	CASSFRPGLAYGYTF	TGTGCCAGCAGTTTCCGGCCAGGGCTCGCCTATGGCTACACCTTC
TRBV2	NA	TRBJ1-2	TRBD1	CASKGQGNYGYTF	TGTGCCAGCAAGGGACAGGGGAACTATGGCTACACCTTC
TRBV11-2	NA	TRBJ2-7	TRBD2	CASTPKGLAGLYEQYF	TGTGCCAGCACCCCTAAGGGACTAGCGGGGCTCTACGAGCAGTACTTC
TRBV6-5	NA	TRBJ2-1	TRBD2	CASSYSGLGSYNEQFF	TGTGCCAGCAGTTACTCGGGACTAGGATCCTACAATGAGCAGTTCTTC
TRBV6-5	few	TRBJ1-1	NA	CASSYSTVRQNTEAFF	TGTGCCAGCAGTTACTCGACGGTCAGGCAGAACACTGAAGCTTTCTTT
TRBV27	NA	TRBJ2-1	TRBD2	CASSLQREPVFF	TGTGCCAGCAGTCTACAGCGGGAACCTGTGTTCTTC
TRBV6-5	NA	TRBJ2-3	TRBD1	CASRGTGTSTDTQYF	TGTGCCAGCAGGGGGACAGGGACCAGCACAGATACGCAGTATTTT
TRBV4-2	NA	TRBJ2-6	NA	CASSQLSGANVLTF	TGTGCCAGCAGCCAACTCTCTGGGGCCAACGTCCTGACTTTC
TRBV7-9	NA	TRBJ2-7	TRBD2	CASSRSGTGGGYEQYF	TGTGCCAGCAGCCGTAGCGGGACCGGGGGGGGATACGAGCAGTACTTC
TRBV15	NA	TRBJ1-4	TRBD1	CATSKRTGFEKLFF	TGTGCCACCAGCAAACGGACAGGCTTTGAAAAACTGTTTTTT
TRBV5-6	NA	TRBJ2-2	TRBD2	CASSWPLAGDAGELFF	TGTGCCAGCAGCTGGCCGCTAGCGGGAGACGCCGGGGAGCTGTTTTTT
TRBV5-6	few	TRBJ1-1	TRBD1	CASSLPGGNTEAFF	TGTGCCAGCAGCTTGCCAGGGGGCAACACTGAAGCTTTCTTT
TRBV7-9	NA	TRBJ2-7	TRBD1	CAISGTGSSYEQYF	TGTGCCATTTCCGGGACAGGGTCCTCCTATGAGCAGTACTTC
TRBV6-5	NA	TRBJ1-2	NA	CASSYLTGGSLYGYTF	TGTGCCAGCAGTTACCTCACCGGGGGGAGTCTCTATGGCTACACCTTC
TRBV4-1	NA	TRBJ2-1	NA	CASSQANNEQFF	TGCGCCAGCAGCCAAGCTAACAATGAGCAGTTCTTC
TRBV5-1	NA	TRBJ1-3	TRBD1	CASSSPTGTSGNTIYF	TGCGCCAGCAGCTCGCCGACAGGGACCTCTGGAAACACCATATATTTT
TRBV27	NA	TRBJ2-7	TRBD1	CASTGTGGEQYF	TGTGCCAGCACAGGGACAGGAGGCGAGCAGTACTTC
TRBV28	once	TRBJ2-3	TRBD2	CASSGLAGTTDTQYF	TGTGCCAGCAGTGGACTAGCGGGTACCACAGATACGCAGTATTTT
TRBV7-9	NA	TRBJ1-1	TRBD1	CSSSLAGRGREAFF	TGTTCCAGCAGCTTAGCCGGCAGGGGGAGGGAAGCTTTCTTT
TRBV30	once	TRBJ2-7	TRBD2	CAWMFGLAGVYEQYF	TGTGCCTGGATGTTCGGACTAGCGGGGGTCTACGAGCAGTACTTC
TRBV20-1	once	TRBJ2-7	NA	CSVGAAYEQYF	TGCAGTGTGGGGGCCGCCTACGAGCAGTACTTC
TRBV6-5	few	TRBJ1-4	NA	CASSYGGANEKLFF	TGTGCCAGCAGTTACGGGGGCGCTAATGAAAAACTGTTTTTT
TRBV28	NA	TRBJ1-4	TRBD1	CASSLGAGGAGNEKLFF	TGTGCCAGCAGTTTAGGGGCAGGGGGCGCGGGTAATGAAAAACTGTTTTTT
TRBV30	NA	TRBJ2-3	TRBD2	CACGGGRAITDTQYF	TGTGCCTGCGGGGGGGGACGGGCTATCACAGATACGCAGTATTTT
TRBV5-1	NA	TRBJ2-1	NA	CASSLDGSGATYNEQFF	TGCGCCAGCAGCTTGGATGGCTCAGGGGCGACCTACAATGAGCAGTTCTTC
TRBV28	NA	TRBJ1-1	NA	CAVHREMNTEAFF	TGTGCCGTCCACAGGGAAATGAACACTGAAGCTTTCTTT
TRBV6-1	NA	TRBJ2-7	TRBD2	CASRSIAGLYEQYF	TGTGCCAGCCGGTCGATAGCGGGGCTCTACGAGCAGTACTTC
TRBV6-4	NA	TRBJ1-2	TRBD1	CASSGQGAEGYTF	TGTGCCAGCTCGGGACAGGGTGCGGAAGGCTACACCTTC
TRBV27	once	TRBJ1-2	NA	CASSLQGSSYGYTF	TGTGCCAGCAGCCTACAGGGTAGCTCCTATGGCTACACCTTC
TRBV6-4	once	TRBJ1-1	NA	CASSDSRVFGTEAFF	TGTGCCAGCAGTGACTCGAGGGTTTTCGGCACTGAAGCTTTCTTT
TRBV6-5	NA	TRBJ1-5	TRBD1	CASSPQGRNQPQHF	TGTGCCAGCAGTCCACAGGGGCGCAATCAGCCCCAGCATTTT
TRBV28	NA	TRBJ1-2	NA	CASRGEGRGYGYTF	TGTGCCAGCAGGGGGGAAGGCAGGGGCTATGGCTACACCTTC
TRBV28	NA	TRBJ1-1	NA	CASSSPRDSRVTEAFF	TGTGCCAGCAGTTCCCCCAGGGACTCAAGGGTCACTGAAGCTTTCTTT
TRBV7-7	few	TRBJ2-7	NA	CASSLALGGYEQYF	TGTGCTAGCAGCTTGGCCCTAGGAGGGTACGAGCAGTACTTC
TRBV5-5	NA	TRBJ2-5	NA	CASSLLSLEETQYF	TGTGCCAGCAGCTTGCTGAGTCTAGAGGAGACCCAGTACTTC
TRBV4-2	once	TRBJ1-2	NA	CASSQSLSGFNGGYTF	TGTGCCAGCAGCCAGTCCCTTTCGGGATTCAATGGAGGCTACACCTTC
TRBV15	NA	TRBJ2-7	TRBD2	CATSRDSGSVGEQYF	TGTGCCACCAGCAGAGATAGCGGGAGTGTAGGCGAGCAGTACTTC
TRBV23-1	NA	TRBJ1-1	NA	CASSHLPDEGTEAFF	TGCGCCAGCAGTCATCTTCCCGATGAGGGCACTGAAGCTTTCTTT
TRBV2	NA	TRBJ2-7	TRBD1	CASRSGQGANIEQYF	TGTGCCAGCAGAAGTGGACAGGGGGCTAATATCGAGCAGTACTTC
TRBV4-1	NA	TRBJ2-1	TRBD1	CASSPGGNEQFF	TGCGCCAGCAGCCCAGGGGGCAATGAGCAGTTCTTC